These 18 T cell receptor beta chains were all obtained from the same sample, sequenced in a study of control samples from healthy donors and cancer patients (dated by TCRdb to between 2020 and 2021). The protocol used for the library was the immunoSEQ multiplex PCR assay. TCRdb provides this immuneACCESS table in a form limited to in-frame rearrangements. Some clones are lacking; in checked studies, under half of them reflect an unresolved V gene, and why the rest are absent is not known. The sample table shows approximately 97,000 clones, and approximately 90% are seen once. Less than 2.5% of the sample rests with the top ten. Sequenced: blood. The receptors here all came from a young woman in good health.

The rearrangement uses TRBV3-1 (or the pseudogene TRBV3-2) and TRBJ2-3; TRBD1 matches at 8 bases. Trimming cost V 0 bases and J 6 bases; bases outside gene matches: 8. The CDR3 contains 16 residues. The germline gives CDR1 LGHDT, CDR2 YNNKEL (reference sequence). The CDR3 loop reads CASSQEPYRGKDTQYF. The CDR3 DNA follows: TGTGCCAGCAGCCAAGAACCCTACAGGGGGAAGGATACGCAGTATTTT.

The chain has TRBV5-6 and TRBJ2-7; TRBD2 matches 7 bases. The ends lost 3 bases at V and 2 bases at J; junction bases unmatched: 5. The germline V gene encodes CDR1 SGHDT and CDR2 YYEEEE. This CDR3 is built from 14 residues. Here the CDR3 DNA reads TGTGCCAGCAGCTCCCTCGGGGGGACCTACGAGCAGTACTTC. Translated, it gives CASSSLGGTYEQYF.

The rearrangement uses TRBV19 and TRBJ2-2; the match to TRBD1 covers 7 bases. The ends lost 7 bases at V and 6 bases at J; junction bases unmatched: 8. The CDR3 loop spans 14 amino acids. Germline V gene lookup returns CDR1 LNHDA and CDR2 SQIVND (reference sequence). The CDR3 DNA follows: TGTGCCAGTATGCCCCATAGGGGGCCCGGGGAGCTGTTTTTT. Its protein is CASMPHRGPGELFF.

The CDR3 protein is CASSLAGGSLDGELFF. CDR3 coding DNA: TGCGCCAGCAGCTTGGCAGGGGGCTCTTTGGACGGGGAGCTGTTTTTT. V is TRBV5-1 and J is TRBJ2-2; 8 bases match TRBD1. The J segment lost 7 bases and the V segment lost 0 bases, leaving 8 bases of the junction unmatched. Germline CDR1 is SGHRS and CDR2 is YFSETQ. The CDR3 length is 16 residues.

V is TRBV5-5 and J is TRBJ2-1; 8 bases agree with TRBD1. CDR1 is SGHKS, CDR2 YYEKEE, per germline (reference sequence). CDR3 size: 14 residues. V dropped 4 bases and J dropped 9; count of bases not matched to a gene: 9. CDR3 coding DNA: TGTGCCAGCAGCCTCTTACGGGACAGGCTTGAGCAGTTCTTC. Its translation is CASSLLRDRLEQFF.

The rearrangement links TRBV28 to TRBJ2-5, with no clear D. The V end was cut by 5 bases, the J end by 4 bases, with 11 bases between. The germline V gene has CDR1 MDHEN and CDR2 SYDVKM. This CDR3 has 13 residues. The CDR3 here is CASSPQAGETQYF. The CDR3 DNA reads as TGTGCCAGCAGTCCCCAAGCAGGAGAGACCCAGTACTTC.

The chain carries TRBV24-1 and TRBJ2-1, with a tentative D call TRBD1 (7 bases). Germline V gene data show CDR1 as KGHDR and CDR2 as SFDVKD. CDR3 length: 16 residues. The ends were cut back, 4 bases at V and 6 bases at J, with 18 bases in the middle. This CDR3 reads CATSDPTGEAGNEQFF. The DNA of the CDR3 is TGTGCCACCAGTGACCCCACAGGGGAGGCGGGCAATGAGCAGTTCTTC.

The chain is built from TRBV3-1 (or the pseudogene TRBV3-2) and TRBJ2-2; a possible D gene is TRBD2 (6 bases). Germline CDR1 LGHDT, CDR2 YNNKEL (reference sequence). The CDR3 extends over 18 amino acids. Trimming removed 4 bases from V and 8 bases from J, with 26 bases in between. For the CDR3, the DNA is TGTGCCAGCAGCCGGGGTCGTATTAGCGGTTTAAGTTTTGGGGAGCTGTTTTTT. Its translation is CASSRGRISGLSFGELFF.

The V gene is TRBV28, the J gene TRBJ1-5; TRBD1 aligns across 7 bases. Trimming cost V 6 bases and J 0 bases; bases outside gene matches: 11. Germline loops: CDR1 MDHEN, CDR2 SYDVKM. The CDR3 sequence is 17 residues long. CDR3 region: CASRWGHQGVSNQPQHF. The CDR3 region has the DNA TGTGCCAGCAGATGGGGCCACCAGGGGGTTAGCAATCAGCCCCAGCATTTT.

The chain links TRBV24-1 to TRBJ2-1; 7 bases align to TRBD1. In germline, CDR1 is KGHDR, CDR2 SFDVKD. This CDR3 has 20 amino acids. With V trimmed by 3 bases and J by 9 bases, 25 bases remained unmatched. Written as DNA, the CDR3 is TGTGCCACCAGTGATAAATTTAGTACGACAGGGAATCCAATTTGGCGTGAGCAGTTCTTC. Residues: CATSDKFSTTGNPIWREQFF.

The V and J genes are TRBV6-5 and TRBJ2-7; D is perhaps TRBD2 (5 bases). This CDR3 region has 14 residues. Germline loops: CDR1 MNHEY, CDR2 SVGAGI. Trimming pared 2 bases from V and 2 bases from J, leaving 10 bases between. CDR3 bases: TGTGCCAGCAGTTACGAGGGAACCCCCTACGAGCAGTACTTC. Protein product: CASSYEGTPYEQYF.

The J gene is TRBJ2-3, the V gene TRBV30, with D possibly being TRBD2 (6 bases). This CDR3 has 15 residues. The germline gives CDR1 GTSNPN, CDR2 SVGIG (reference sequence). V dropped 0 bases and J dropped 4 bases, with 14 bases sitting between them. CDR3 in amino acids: CAWSVQAGYADTQYF. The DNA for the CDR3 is TGTGCCTGGAGTGTCCAGGCGGGATATGCAGATACGCAGTATTTT.

CDR3 loop: CASSLQGAAFF. The CDR3 bases are TGTGCCAGCAGTTTACAGGGGGCAGCTTTCTTT. The V gene is TRBV6-5, the J gene TRBJ1-1; 9 bases agree with TRBD1. V lost 4 bases, J lost 10 bases, and 1 base stayed unmatched. The CDR3 runs 11 residues. From germline, CDR1 is MNHEY and CDR2 SVGAGI.

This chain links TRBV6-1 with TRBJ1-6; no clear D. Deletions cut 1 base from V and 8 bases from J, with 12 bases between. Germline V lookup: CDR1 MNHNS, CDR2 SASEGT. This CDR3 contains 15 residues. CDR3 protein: CASSEGYLPDSPLHF. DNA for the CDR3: TGTGCCAGCAGTGAAGGTTACCTGCCGGATTCACCCCTCCACTTT.

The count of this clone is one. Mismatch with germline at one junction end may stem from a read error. Here the CDR3 reads CASSLGYTDTQYF. The DNA for the CDR3 is TGTGCCAGCAGTTTAGGGTACACAGATACGCAGTATTTT. The chain uses TRBV11-2 and TRBJ2-3; D is undetermined. This CDR3 has 13 residues. Germline CDR1 reads SGHAT; CDR2 reads FQNNGV.

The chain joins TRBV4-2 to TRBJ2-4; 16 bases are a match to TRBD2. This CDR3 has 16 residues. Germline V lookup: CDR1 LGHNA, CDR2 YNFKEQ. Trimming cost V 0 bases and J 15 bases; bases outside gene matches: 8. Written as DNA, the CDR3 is TGTGCCAGCAGCCAAGAAGAGGGACTAGCGGGGGGGCCCCTGTACTTC. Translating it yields CASSQEEGLAGGPLYF.

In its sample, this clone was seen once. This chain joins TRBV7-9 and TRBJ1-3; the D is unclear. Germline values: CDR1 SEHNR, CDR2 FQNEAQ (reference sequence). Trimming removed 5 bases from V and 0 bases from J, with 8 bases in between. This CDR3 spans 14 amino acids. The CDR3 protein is CASSPLSSGNTIYF. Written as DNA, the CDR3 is TGTGCCAGCAGCCCGCTTAGCTCTGGAAACACCATATATTTT.

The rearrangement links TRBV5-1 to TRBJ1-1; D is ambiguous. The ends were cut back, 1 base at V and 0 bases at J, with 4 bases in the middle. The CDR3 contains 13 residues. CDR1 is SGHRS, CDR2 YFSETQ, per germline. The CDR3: CASSLTLNTEAFF. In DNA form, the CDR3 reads TGCGCCAGCAGCTTGACGCTGAACACTGAAGCTTTCTTT. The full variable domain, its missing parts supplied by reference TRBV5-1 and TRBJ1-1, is KAGVTQTPRYLIKTRGQQVTLSCSPISGHRSVSWYQQTPGQGLQFLFEYFSETQRNKGNFPGRFSGRQFSNSRSEMNVSTLELGDSALYLCASSLTLNTEAFFGQGTRLTVV.